This T cell receptor beta chain stems from a study of cytomegalovirus exposure and HLA in healthy donors. Findings and limits, study-wide: When analyzed later, the rates of TCR association showed variation by HLA locus, with DRB1 the most and HLA-C the fewest.

This clone was picked up a small number of times. Its antigen is still unknown. PCR employed 60 Vbeta and 13 Jbeta primers. Clones were read by immunoSEQ multiplex PCR, and TCRdb kept only the in-frame ones, dropping some. The sample includes some 150,000 clones, approximately 80% seen only once; the top ten take about 0.8%. The sequence was collected from a young woman in good health and CMV-seronegative. The sample was PBMCs.

The CDR3 nucleotides are TGTGCCAGCAGACTACAGGGTTTCACTGAAGCTTTCTTT. It encodes CASRLQGFTEAFF. The J gene is TRBJ1-1, the V gene TRBV2; perhaps TRBD1 as D (6 bases). The CDR3 consists of 13 residues. Germline V gives CDR1 SNHLY, CDR2 FYNNEI. V lost 6 bases and J 4 bases, leaving 12 bases between the germline ends.